This is a list of T cell receptor beta chains from one sample in a study of cytomegalovirus exposure and HLA in healthy donors. Profiled with immunoSEQ multiplex PCR; TCRdb holds only in-frame clones, not every one. The table lists approximately 150,000 clones, over 60% of them singletons. Sequenced: PBMCs. The receptors stem from a man aged 40-50 years in good health and CMV-seronegative. Both conserved end residues are part of each CDR3. The order of the fields is V gene, clone size, D gene, J gene, CDR3 DNA, CDR3 protein. The D gene is left open where the match is weak. Clone size is shown for a subset of rows, as once, few, many or a class of expanded clone.

V gene: TRBV5-1
clone size: NA
D gene: NA
J gene: TRBJ1-4
CDR3 DNA: TGCGCCAGCAGCCCGGCAGGGTACGGTGAAAAACTGTTTTTT
CDR3 protein: CASSPAGYGEKLFF

V gene: TRBV6-4
clone size: few
D gene: TRBD2
J gene: TRBJ2-1
CDR3 DNA: TGTGCCAGCAGTGAGGGACTAGCGGGAGGCCACAATGAGCAGTTCTTC
CDR3 protein: CASSEGLAGGHNEQFF

V gene: TRBV2
clone size: few
D gene: NA
J gene: TRBJ1-2
CDR3 DNA: TGTGCCAGCAGCGTGGACAGCTATGGCTACACCTTC
CDR3 protein: CASSVDSYGYTF

V gene: TRBV30
clone size: NA
D gene: NA
J gene: TRBJ2-6
CDR3 DNA: TGTGCCTGGAGTGAGGGCAGGGTAGATGGGGCCAACGTCCTGACTTTC
CDR3 protein: CAWSEGRVDGANVLTF

V gene: TRBV28
clone size: NA
D gene: TRBD1
J gene: TRBJ1-1
CDR3 DNA: TGTGTCAGCTTCGAGGGGGCAAAGAACACTGAAGCTTTCTTT
CDR3 protein: CVSFEGAKNTEAFF

V gene: TRBV19
clone size: few
D gene: NA
J gene: TRBJ2-5
CDR3 DNA: TGTGCCAGTAGTATGGAGTGGGGGGTACTTAGAGAGACCCAGTACTTC
CDR3 protein: CASSMEWGVLRETQYF

V gene: TRBV5-1
clone size: few
D gene: TRBD1
J gene: TRBJ1-1
CDR3 DNA: TGCGCCAGTTGGACAGGGGGAGTAGAGACTGAAGCTTTCTTT
CDR3 protein: CASWTGGVETEAFF

V gene: TRBV4-1
clone size: NA
D gene: TRBD1
J gene: TRBJ2-1
CDR3 DNA: TGCGCCAGCAGCCGACCGGACAGGGATTTCTACAATGAGCAGTTCTTC
CDR3 protein: CASSRPDRDFYNEQFF

V gene: TRBV15
clone size: few
D gene: NA
J gene: TRBJ1-3
CDR3 DNA: TGTGCCACCAGCGGGGAAGGGGTTTCTGGAAACACCATATATTTT
CDR3 protein: CATSGEGVSGNTIYF

V gene: TRBV6-5
clone size: NA
D gene: NA
J gene: TRBJ2-2
CDR3 DNA: TGTGCCAGCAGAAAACCTAGCACCGGGGAGCTGTTTTTT
CDR3 protein: CASRKPSTGELFF

V gene: TRBV19
clone size: few
D gene: TRBD2
J gene: TRBJ2-3
CDR3 DNA: TGTGCCAGTGGACTAGCGGGAGTTGGGGGCACAGATACGCAGTATTTT
CDR3 protein: CASGLAGVGGTDTQYF

V gene: TRBV28
clone size: NA
D gene: NA
J gene: TRBJ1-2
CDR3 DNA: TGTGCCAGCAGTTCTCAGGGCCTTATTTTCTATGGCTACACCTTC
CDR3 protein: CASSSQGLIFYGYTF

V gene: TRBV5-6
clone size: NA
D gene: TRBD1
J gene: TRBJ1-2
CDR3 DNA: TGTGCCAGCAGCCGTATGGACGGGACAGACTCCTATGGCTACACCTTC
CDR3 protein: CASSRMDGTDSYGYTF

V gene: TRBV7-8
clone size: NA
D gene: TRBD2
J gene: TRBJ2-2
CDR3 DNA: TGTGCCAGCAATAGAGGGGAGGGCCTAATCGGTCGCACCGGGGAGCTGTTTTTT
CDR3 protein: CASNRGEGLIGRTGELFF

V gene: TRBV11-2
clone size: few
D gene: NA
J gene: TRBJ1-1
CDR3 DNA: TGTGCCAGCAGCCATCCAAACAGGGCCCCGTTTAGTGAGGAAAAAGCTTTCTTT
CDR3 protein: CASSHPNRAPFSEEKAFF

V gene: TRBV6-1
clone size: NA
D gene: TRBD2
J gene: TRBJ2-3
CDR3 DNA: TGTGCCAGCAGGGTAGCGGGGGTCCGCGGTACGCAGTATTTT
CDR3 protein: CASRVAGVRGTQYF